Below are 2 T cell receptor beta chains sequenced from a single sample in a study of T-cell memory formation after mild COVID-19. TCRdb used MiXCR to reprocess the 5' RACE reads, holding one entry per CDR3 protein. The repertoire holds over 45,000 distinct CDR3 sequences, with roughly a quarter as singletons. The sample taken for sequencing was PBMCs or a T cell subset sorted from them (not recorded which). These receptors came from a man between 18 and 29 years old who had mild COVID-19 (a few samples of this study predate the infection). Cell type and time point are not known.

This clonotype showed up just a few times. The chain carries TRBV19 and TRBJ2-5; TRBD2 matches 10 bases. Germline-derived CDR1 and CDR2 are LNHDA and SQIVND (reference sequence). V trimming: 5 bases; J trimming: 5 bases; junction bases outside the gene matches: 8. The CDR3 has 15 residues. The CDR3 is CASSRTSGDYETQYF. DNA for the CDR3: TGTGCCAGTAGTCGTACTAGCGGGGACTACGAGACCCAGTACTTC. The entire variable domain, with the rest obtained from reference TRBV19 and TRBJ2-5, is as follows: DGGITQSPKYLFRKEGQNVTLSCEQNLNHDAMYWYRQDPGQGLRLIYYSQIVNDFQKGDIAEGYSVSREKKESFPLTVTSAQKNPTAFYLCASSRTSGDYETQYFGPGTRLLVL.

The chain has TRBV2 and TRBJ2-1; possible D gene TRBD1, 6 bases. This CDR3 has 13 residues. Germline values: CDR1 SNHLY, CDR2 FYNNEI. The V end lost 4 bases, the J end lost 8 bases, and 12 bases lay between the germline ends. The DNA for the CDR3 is TGTGCCAGCAGTGCGACAGGTTCGCATGAGCAGTTCTTC. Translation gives CASSATGSHEQFF. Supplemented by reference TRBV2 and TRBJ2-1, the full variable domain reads EPEVTQTPSHQVTQMGQEVILRCVPISNHLYFYWYRQILGQKVEFLVSFYNNEISEKSEIFDDQFSVERPDGSNFTLKIRSTKLEDSAMYFCASSATGSHEQFFGPGTRLTVL.